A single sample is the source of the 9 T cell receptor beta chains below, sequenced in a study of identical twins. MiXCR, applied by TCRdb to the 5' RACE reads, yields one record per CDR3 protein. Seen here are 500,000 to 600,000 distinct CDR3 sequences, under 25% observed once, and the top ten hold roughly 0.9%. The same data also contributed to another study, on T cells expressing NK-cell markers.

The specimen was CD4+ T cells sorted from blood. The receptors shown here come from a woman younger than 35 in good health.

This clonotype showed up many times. CDR3 in amino acids: CASSLEAVLSYNYGYTF. The CDR3 nucleotides are TGTGCCAGCAGCTTGGAGGCAGTTCTGTCTTATAACTATGGCTACACCTTC. The gene calls are TRBV5-4 and TRBJ1-2, with D unclear. The CDR3 extends over 17 amino acids. Germline V gene data show CDR1 as SGHNT and CDR2 as YYREEE (reference sequence). V lost 0 bases and J lost 1, with 16 bases in between.

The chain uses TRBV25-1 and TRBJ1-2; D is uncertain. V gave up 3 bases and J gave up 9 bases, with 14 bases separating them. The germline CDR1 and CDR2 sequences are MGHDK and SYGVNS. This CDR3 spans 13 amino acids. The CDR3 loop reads CASSDRRASSYTF. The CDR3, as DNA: TGTGCCAGCAGTGACCGTCGGGCATCTAGCTACACCTTC.

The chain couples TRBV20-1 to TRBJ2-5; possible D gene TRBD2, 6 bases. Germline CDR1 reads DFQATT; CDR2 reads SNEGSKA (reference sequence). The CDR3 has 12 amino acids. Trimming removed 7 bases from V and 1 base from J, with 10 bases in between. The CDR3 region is CSVAEIQETQYF. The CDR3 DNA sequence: TGCAGTGTAGCGGAGATCCAAGAGACCCAGTACTTC.

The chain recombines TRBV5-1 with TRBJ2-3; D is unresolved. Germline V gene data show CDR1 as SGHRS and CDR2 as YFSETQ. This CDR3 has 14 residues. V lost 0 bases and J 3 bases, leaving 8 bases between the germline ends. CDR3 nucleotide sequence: TGCGCCAGCAGCTTGGCCGCTCCAACAGATACGCAGTATTTT. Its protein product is CASSLAAPTDTQYF.

CDR3 protein: CTPSRGARNEQFF. The CDR3 DNA sequence: TGCACTCCGTCCAGGGGAGCGAGAAATGAGCAGTTCTTC. The chain uses TRBV29-1 and TRBJ2-1; D may be TRBD1 (6 bases). CDR3 length: 13 amino acids. Germline-derived CDR1 and CDR2 are SQVTM and ANQGSEA.

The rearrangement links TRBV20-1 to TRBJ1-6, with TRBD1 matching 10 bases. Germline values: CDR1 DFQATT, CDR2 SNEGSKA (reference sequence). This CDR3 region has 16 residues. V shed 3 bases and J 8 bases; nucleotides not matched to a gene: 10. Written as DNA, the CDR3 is TGCAGTGCTAGGCATTCAGGGACAGGGGCATATTCACCCCTCCACTTT. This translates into CSARHSGTGAYSPLHF.

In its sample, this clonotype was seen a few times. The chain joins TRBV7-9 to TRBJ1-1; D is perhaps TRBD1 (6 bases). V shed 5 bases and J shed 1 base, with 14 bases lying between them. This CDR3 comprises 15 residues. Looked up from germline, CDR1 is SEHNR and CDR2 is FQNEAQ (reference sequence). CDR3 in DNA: TGTGCCAGCAGCGCCCGGAAACAGGGGAACACTGAAGCTTTCTTT. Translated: CASSARKQGNTEAFF.

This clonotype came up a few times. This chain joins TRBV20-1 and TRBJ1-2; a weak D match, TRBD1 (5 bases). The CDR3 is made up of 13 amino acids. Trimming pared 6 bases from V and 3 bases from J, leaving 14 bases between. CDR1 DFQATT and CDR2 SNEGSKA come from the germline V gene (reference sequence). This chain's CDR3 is CSARVPGDYGYTF. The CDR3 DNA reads TGCAGTGCCAGGGTGCCTGGTGACTATGGCTACACCTTC.

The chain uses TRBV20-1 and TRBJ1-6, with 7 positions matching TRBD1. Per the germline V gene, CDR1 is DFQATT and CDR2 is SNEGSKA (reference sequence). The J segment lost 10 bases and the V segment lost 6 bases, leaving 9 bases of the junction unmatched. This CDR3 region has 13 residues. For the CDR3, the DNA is TGCAGTGCGCAGGGACAGAGGTTCTCACCCCTCCACTTT. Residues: CSAQGQRFSPLHF.